Described below is a single T cell receptor (beta chain) sequence and its context. The antigen remains undetermined. This sample was taken from a study of T cell responses to AZD1222 COVID-19 vaccine. The V gene's germline CDR1 is SGHTA and CDR2 FQGNSA. CDR3 length: 13 residues. V gave up 1 base and J gave up 5 bases; unmatched junction bases: 2. Clones were sequenced by immunoSEQ multiplex PCR, and TCRdb holds only the in-frame ones, with some missing. The table has over 110,000 clones, approximately 93% seen once. Study-wide results and limits: Repertoires in all cases were sampled only once the peak T cell response had passed. There were mostly white British donors and more females than males, and clonal diversity was possibly underestimated. Spike-specific TCR breadth rose after two AZD1222 doses, and depth rose as well.

The source material was peripheral blood, sampled after recovery from COVID-19. The chain uses TRBV7-2 and TRBJ2-7, with TRBD2 matching over 7 bases. The clonotype comes from an adult who had recovered from COVID-19. The CDR3 coding sequence is TGTGCCAGCAGCTTAGTCGCGGGAGACGAGCAGTACTTC. It encodes CASSLVAGDEQYF.